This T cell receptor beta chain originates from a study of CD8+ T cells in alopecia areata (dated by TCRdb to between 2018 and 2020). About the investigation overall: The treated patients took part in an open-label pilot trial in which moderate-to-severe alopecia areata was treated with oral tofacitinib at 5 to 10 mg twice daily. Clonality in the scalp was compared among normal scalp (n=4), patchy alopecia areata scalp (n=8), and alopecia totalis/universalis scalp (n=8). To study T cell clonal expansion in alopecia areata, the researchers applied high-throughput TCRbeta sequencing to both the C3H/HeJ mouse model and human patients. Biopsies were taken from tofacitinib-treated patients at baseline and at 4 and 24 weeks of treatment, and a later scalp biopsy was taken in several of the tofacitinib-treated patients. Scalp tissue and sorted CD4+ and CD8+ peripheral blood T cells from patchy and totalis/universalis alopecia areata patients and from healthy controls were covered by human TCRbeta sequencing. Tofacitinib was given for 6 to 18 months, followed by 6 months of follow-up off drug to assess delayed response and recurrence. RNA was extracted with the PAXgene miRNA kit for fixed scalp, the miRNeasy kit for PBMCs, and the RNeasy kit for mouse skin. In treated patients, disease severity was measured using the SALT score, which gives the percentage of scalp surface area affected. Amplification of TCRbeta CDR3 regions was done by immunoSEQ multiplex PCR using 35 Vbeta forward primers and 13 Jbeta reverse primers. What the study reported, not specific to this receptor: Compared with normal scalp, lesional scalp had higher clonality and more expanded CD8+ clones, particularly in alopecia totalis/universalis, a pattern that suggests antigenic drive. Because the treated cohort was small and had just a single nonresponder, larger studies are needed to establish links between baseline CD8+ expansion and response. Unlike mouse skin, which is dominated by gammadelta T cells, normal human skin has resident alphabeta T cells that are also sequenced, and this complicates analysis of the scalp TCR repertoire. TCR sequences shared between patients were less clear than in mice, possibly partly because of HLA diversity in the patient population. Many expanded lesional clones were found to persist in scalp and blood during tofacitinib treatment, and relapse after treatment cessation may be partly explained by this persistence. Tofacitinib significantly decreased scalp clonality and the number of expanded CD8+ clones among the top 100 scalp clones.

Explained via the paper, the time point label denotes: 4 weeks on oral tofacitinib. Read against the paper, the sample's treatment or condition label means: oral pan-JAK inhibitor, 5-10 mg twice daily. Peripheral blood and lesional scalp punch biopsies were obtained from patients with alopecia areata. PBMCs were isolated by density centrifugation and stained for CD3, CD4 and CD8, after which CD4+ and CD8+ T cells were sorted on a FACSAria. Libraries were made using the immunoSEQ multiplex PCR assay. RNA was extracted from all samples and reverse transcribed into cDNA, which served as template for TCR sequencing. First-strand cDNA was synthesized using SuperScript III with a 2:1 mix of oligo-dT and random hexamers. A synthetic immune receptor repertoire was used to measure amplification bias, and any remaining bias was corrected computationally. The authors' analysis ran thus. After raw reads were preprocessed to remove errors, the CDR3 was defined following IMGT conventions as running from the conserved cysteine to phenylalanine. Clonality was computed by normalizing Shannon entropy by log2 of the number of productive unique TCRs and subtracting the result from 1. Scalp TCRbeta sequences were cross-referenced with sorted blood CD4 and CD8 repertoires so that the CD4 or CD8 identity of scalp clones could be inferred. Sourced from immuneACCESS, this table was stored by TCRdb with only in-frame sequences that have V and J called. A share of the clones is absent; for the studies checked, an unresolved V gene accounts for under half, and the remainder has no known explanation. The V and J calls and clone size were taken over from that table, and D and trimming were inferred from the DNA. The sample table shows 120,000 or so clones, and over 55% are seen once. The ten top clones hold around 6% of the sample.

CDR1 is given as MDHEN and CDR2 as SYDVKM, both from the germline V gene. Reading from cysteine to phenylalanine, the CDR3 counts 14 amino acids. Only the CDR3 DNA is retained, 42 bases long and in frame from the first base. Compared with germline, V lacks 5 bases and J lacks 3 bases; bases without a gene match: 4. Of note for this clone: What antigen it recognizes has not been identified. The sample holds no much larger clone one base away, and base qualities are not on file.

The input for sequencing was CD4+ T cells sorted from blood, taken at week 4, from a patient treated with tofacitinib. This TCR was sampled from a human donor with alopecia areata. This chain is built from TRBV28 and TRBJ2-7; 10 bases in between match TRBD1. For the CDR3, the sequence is CASSDGQGVYEQYF. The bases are TGTGCCAGCAGTGACGGACAGGGGGTCTACGAGCAGTACTTC.